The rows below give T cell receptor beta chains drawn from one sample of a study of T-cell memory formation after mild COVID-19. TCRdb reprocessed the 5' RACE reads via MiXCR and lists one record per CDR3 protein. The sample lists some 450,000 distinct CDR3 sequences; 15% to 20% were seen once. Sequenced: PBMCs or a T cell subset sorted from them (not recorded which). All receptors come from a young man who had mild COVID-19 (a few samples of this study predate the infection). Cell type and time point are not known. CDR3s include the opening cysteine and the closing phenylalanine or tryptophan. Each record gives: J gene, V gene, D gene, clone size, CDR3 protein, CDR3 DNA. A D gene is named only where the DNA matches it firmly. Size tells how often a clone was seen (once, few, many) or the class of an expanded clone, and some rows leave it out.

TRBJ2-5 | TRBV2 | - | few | CASSQQTDQETQYF | TGTGCCAGCAGTCAACAGACTGACCAAGAGACCCAGTACTTC
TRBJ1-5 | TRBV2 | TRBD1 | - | CASREQGAGNQPQHF | TGTGCCAGCAGGGAACAGGGGGCGGGGAATCAGCCCCAGCATTTT
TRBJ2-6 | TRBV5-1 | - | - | CASSLEFSGANVLTF | TGCGCCAGCAGCTTGGAGTTCTCTGGGGCCAACGTCCTGACTTTC
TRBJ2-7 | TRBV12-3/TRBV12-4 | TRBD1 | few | CASSPTRDRLGYEQYF | TGTGCCAGCAGTCCTACCCGGGACAGGTTGGGGTACGAGCAGTACTTC
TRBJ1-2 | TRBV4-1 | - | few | CASRPGGADYGYTF | TGCGCCAGCAGACCGGGGGGCGCGGACTATGGCTACACCTTC
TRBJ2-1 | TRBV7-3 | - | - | CASSLSTRVGYEQFF | TGTGCCAGCAGCTTAAGTACCAGGGTGGGGTATGAGCAGTTCTTC
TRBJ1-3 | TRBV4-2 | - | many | CASSLQGSGNTIYF | TGTGCCAGCAGCCTACAGGGATCTGGAAACACCATATATTTT
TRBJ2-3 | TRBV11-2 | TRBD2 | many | CASSRRLAGGPDTQYF | TGTGCCAGCAGCCGCCGACTAGCGGGGGGGCCGGATACGCAGTATTTT
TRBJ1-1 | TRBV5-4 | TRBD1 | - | CASRQGTARGSEAFF | TGTGCCAGCAGGCAGGGGACAGCGAGAGGCAGTGAAGCTTTCTTT
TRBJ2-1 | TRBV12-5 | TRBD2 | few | CASGPGLAGDNEQFF | TGTGCTAGTGGTCCTGGACTAGCGGGGGACAATGAGCAGTTCTTC
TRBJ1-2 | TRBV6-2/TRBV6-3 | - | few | CASTALGPSDHYGYTF | TGTGCCAGCACCGCACTGGGTCCCAGTGACCACTATGGCTACACCTTC
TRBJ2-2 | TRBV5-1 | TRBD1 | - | CASTKDRVDTGELFF | TGCGCCAGCACCAAAGACAGGGTGGACACCGGGGAGCTGTTTTTT
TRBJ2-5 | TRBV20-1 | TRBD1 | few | CSARAPGQGRGTQYF | TGCAGTGCTAGAGCGCCGGGACAGGGGAGGGGGACCCAGTACTTC
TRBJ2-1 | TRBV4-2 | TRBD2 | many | CASSPASGGSLYNEQFF | TGTGCCAGCAGCCCAGCTAGCGGGGGATCACTCTACAATGAGCAGTTCTTC
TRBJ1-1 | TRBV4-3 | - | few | CASSQDFGVVQLEAFF | TGCGCCAGCAGCCAAGATTTTGGTGTGGTTCAGCTTGAAGCTTTCTTT
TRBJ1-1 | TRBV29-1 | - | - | CSVEDLGLSGSNTEAFF | TGCAGCGTTGAAGATCTAGGACTCTCAGGATCGAACACTGAAGCTTTCTTT
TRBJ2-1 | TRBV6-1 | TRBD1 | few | CASPPRGPRLDEQFF | TGTGCCAGCCCTCCGAGGGGGCCCAGGTTGGATGAGCAGTTCTTC
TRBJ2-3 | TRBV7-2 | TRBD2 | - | CASSSPRSGGGPDTQYF | TGTGCCAGCAGCTCACCCCGCTCCGGGGGGGGACCTGATACGCAGTATTTT
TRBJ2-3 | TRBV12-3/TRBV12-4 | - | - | CASGRVSTDTQYF | TGTGCCAGCGGCAGGGTGAGCACAGATACGCAGTATTTT
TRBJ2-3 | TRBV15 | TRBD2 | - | CATSRDGQGGRAGDTQYF | TGTGCCACCAGCAGAGATGGTCAGGGCGGGAGGGCCGGTGATACGCAGTATTTT
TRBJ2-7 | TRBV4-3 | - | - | CASSQGPMLAAGEQYF | TGCGCCAGCAGCCAAGGCCCGATGTTGGCAGCAGGGGAGCAGTACTTC
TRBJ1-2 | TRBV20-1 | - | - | CSARAGDLYGYTF | TGCAGTGCTAGGGCCGGGGATCTCTATGGCTACACCTTC
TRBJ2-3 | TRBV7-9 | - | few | CAIGQIQDTQYF | TGTGCCATCGGACAGATCCAAGATACGCAGTATTTT
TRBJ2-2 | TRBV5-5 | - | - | CASRSQDRNTGELFF | TGTGCCAGCAGAAGCCAGGACCGGAACACCGGGGAGCTGTTTTTT
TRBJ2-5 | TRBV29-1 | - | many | CSVVFPARGGETQYF | TGCAGCGTTGTTTTCCCGGCCAGGGGTGGGGAGACCCAGTACTTC
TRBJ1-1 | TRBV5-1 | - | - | CASSPASINTEAFF | TGCGCCAGCAGTCCCGCCTCGATAAACACTGAAGCTTTCTTT
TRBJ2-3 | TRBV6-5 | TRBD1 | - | CASSYAPGTGSDTQYF | TGTGCCAGCAGTTACGCGCCCGGGACAGGGTCAGATACGCAGTATTTT